The TCR beta chain under discussion was sequenced for a study of identical twins. Study-level results: Possibly, invariant MAIT and iNKT cells partly confounded zero-insertion analyses. Out-of-frame alpha sequences shared between twins exhibited an excess of low generation probability.

This CDR3 comprises 14 residues. CDR1 and CDR2 from the germline V gene are LGHDT and YNNKEL (reference sequence). The junction had 6 bases not matched to a gene; V was cut back by 5 bases and J by 3 bases. Template switching added a universal primer site; cDNA carried unique molecular identifiers. TCRdb passed the 5' RACE reads through MiXCR, listing each CDR3 protein once. The sample has roughly 290,000 distinct CDR3 sequences, 8% to 9.5% seen once. This clonotype was counted ten times or more. Its antigen is unknown. The sample was also reused in another study, on yellow fever vaccine responses in identical twins.

Input material: CD8+ T cells sorted from blood. The rearrangement links TRBV3-1 to TRBJ2-7, with 8 bases identical to TRBD1. The TCR was taken from a woman under 30 in good health. CDR3 residues: CASSAGTGDYEQYF. The CDR3 DNA reads as TGTGCCAGCAGCGCCGGGACAGGTGACTACGAGCAGTACTTC.